The clone carrying this T cell receptor (beta chain) appeared a few times. The antigen is unknown. There are 15 residues in the CDR3. Trimming cost V 7 bases and J 0 bases, with 13 bases left between them. Germline CDR1 and CDR2: MNHEY and SVGEGT. A second PCR of 7 to 11 cycles used a sample-barcoded 5' primer and a J-beta primer mix. Every cDNA molecule carried a tag from a template-switch adaptor bearing 12 random nucleotides. TCRdb re-called the 5' RACE reads with MiXCR, one entry per CDR3 protein. The sample yields hundreds of thousands of distinct CDR3 sequences, about 51% seen once. This record belongs to a study of blood T cells in healthy people across ages. Study-wide findings and caveats: Unsorted PBMCs prevented conclusive naive versus antigen-experienced comparison. The study found more naive CD4+ cells and higher diversity in long-lived than aged donors. Possibly confounding the expanded clonotype changes was the fact that donor CMV status was unknown.

The clonotype originates from a woman aged 80 or older in good health. The chain is built from TRBV6-2 or TRBV6-3 and TRBJ1-5; weak D call: TRBD1 (6 bases). The sample was blood. The CDR3 loop is CASTTTGASNQPQHF. CDR3 nucleotides: TGTGCCAGCACCACCACGGGGGCTAGCAATCAGCCCCAGCATTTT.